The 32 T cell receptor beta chains listed next were all sequenced from one sample in a study of lymphopenia after photon versus proton radiotherapy. The data were produced by immunoSEQ multiplex PCR, yet TCRdb's version contains in-frame clones alone and is incomplete. Of 77,000 or so clones in the sample, around four fifths were seen once. This specimen was peripheral blood, taken from a patient treated with proton-based radiotherapy. All receptors come from a man between 60 and 70 years old with pancreatic cancer.

The chain uses TRBV6-5 and TRBJ2-1, with 7 positions matching TRBD2. Trimming removed 4 bases from V and 0 bases from J; junction bases left unmatched: 6. Germline V CDR1 and CDR2: MNHEY, SVGAGI. The CDR3 sequence is 16 residues long. In DNA form, the CDR3 reads TGTGCCAGCAGTTTACGGGGCGGGAGCTCCTACAATGAGCAGTTCTTC. It yields the protein CASSLRGGSSYNEQFF.

This chain joins TRBV6-6 and TRBJ2-3; D unclear. Germline CDR1 MNHNY, CDR2 SVGAGI (reference sequence). The CDR3 sequence is 14 residues long. The V gene lost 5 bases and the J gene lost 2 bases, with 11 bases spanning the gap. The CDR3 DNA is TGTGCCAGCAGTCGCCACCCCAACACAGATACGCAGTATTTT. Amino acid sequence: CASSRHPNTDTQYF.

The genes are TRBV13 and TRBJ1-4, with no clear D. CDR1 PRHDT and CDR2 FYEKMQ come from the germline V gene (reference sequence). The CDR3 totals 14 residues. Deletions cut 0 bases from V and 4 bases from J, with 6 bases between. In nucleotides, the CDR3 is TGTGCCAGCAGCTTAGGGAGCGATAATGAAAAACTGTTTTTT. Residues: CASSLGSDNEKLFF.

This clone was seen many times. The chain uses TRBV7-2 and TRBJ2-7; TRBD2 matches at 11 bases. The CDR3 consists of 14 residues. Germline loops: CDR1 SGHTA, CDR2 FQGNSA. The junction had 4 bases not matched to a gene; V was cut back by 3 bases and J by 6 bases. CDR3 coding DNA: TGTGCCAGCAGCTTTACCGGACTAGCGGGCGAGCAGTACTTC. This encodes CASSFTGLAGEQYF.

This clone has just a few counts. This chain joins TRBV5-1 and TRBJ2-1; D gene uncertain. CDR1 is SGHRS, CDR2 YFSETQ, per germline. The CDR3 covers 14 residues. Trimming pared 2 bases from V and 6 bases from J, leaving 12 bases between. CDR3 sequence reads: CASSFKAGSNEQFF. In DNA, the CDR3 is TGCGCCAGCAGCTTTAAAGCAGGCAGCAATGAGCAGTTCTTC. The full variable domain, with the rest looked up from reference TRBV5-1 and TRBJ2-1, is KAGVTQTPRYLIKTRGQQVTLSCSPISGHRSVSWYQQTPGQGLQFLFEYFSETQRNKGNFPGRFSGRQFSNSRSEMNVSTLELGDSALYLCASSFKAGSNEQFFGPGTRLTVL.

The gene calls are TRBV5-1 and TRBJ2-5; 10 bases are shared with TRBD2. Germline V gene data show CDR1 as SGHRS and CDR2 as YFSETQ. The CDR3 contains 14 residues. Trimming removed 9 bases from V and 4 bases from J; junction bases left unmatched: 9. The CDR3 coding sequence is TGCGCCACCGCTAGCGGGAGTGGGGCAGAGACCCAGTACTTC. Translating it yields CATASGSGAETQYF.

This chain uses TRBV6-5 with TRBJ2-7, with no clear D. Germline V gives CDR1 MNHEY, CDR2 SVGAGI. CDR3 size: 11 residues. V lost 6 bases and J 9 bases, leaving 12 bases between the germline ends. DNA of the CDR3: TGTGCCAGCAGCTCTCTACGAGGGCAGTACTTC. Translating gives CASSSLRGQYF.

The chain links TRBV9 to TRBJ2-7, with D possibly TRBD2 on 6 matching bases. Looked up from germline, CDR1 is SGDLS and CDR2 is YYNGEE. Trimming left V 4 bases short and J 3 bases short, with 14 bases between. CDR3 size: 14 residues. The CDR3 bases are TGTGCCAGCAGCCTGCGGGACGTCTTCTACGAGCAGTACTTC. The encoded protein is CASSLRDVFYEQYF.

The J gene is TRBJ1-2, the V gene TRBV4-2, with D perhaps matching TRBD1 (6 bases). V was clipped by 4 bases and J by 6 bases, with 15 bases between them. Germline assignment: CDR1 LGHNA and CDR2 YNFKEQ. The CDR3 spans 14 residues. The CDR3 nucleotides are TGTGCCAGCAGCCCATATGGGGGCCCGGATGGCTACACCTTC. This translates into CASSPYGGPDGYTF.

This sequence joins TRBV15 and TRBJ2-1; tentative D call: TRBD2 (6 bases). V was clipped by 9 bases and J by 5 bases, with 8 bases between them. The length of the CDR3 is 11 residues. CDR1 is LNHNV, CDR2 YYDKDF, per germline (reference sequence). CDR3 DNA sequence: TGTGCCACGGGACTGAACAATGAGCAGTTCTTC. This sequence encodes CATGLNNEQFF.

This clone has a handful of counts. The J gene is TRBJ1-1, the V gene TRBV29-1; D not resolved. The CDR3 covers 14 residues. V lost 4 bases to trimming and J lost 4 bases, with 16 bases between them. Germline-derived CDR1 and CDR2 are SQVTM and ANQGSEA. The CDR3 sequence is CSVGIGRVITEAFF. As DNA, the CDR3 is TGCAGCGTTGGGATCGGTCGGGTGATCACTGAAGCTTTCTTT.

The V gene is TRBV9, the J gene TRBJ2-1, with 7 bases matching TRBD2. V dropped 0 bases and J dropped 5; count of bases not matched to a gene: 8. The CDR3 has 16 residues. Germline V gives CDR1 SGDLS, CDR2 YYNGEE. The CDR3 DNA follows: TGTGCCAGCAGCGTAGTGGGAGGGACCTTAAACAATGAGCAGTTCTTC. This gives the protein CASSVVGGTLNNEQFF.

The gene calls are TRBV5-1 and TRBJ2-7; perhaps D is TRBD1 or TRBD2 (5 bases each). Germline V gives CDR1 SGHRS, CDR2 YFSETQ. CDR3 length: 16 amino acids. The V end lost 3 bases, the J end lost 2 bases, and 18 bases lay between the germline ends. The chain's CDR3 is CASSSSNTGLTYEQYF. For the CDR3, the DNA is TGCGCCAGCAGCTCATCCAACACGGGGCTAACCTACGAGCAGTACTTC.

The chain joins TRBV14 to TRBJ2-3; D is uncertain. The germline V gene encodes CDR1 SGHDN and CDR2 FVKESK. Trimming pared 4 bases from V and 5 bases from J, leaving 10 bases between. The CDR3 length is 13 residues. The DNA of the CDR3 is TGTGCCAGCAGCCGATCAGTAGTAGATACGCAGTATTTT. It is translated as CASSRSVVDTQYF.

The CDR3, as DNA: TGCGCCAGCAGCCGAACACAGGGACAAGAGACCCAGTACTTC. Its translation: CASSRTQGQETQYF. The chain employs TRBV5-1 and TRBJ2-5, with a tentative D call TRBD1 (6 bases). CDR1 and CDR2 (germline): SGHRS, YFSETQ. Trimming took off 4 bases at V and 2 bases at J, with 12 bases between the two ends. The CDR3 is made up of 14 amino acids.

This chain joins TRBV27 and TRBJ2-1; D possibly matches TRBD1 or TRBD2 (5 bases each). The CDR3 is 15 amino acids. Looked up from germline, CDR1 is MNHEY and CDR2 is SMNVEV (reference sequence). V lost 4 bases and J 8 bases, leaving 18 bases between the germline ends. The CDR3 region is CASSSRGAGPHEQFF. CDR3 nucleotides: TGTGCCAGCAGTTCCCGGGGAGCAGGGCCCCATGAGCAGTTCTTC.

V usage is TRBV28 and J usage is TRBJ1-1; D gene unclear. V shed 6 bases and J shed 8 bases, with 22 bases lying between them. The CDR3 is 15 residues long. The V gene's germline CDR1 is MDHEN and CDR2 SYDVKM. CDR3 in DNA: TGTGCCAGCAGCCTGATCCCAAGAGGTTCGTCCGAAGCTTTCTTT. Amino acid sequence: CASSLIPRGSSEAFF. Full variable domain (outside the CDR3, taken from reference TRBV28 and TRBJ1-1): DVKVTQSSRYLVKRTGEKVFLECVQDMDHENMFWYRQDPGLGLRLIYFSYDVKMKEKGDIPEGYSVSREKKERFSLILESASTNQTSMYLCASSLIPRGSSEAFFGQGTRLTVV.

This rearrangement joins TRBV7-9 to TRBJ2-5, with D possibly TRBD2 on 6 matching bases. This CDR3 region has 14 residues. Germline CDR1 and CDR2: SEHNR and FQNEAQ (reference sequence). Trimming pared 3 bases from V and 0 bases from J, leaving 8 bases between. CDR3 DNA sequence: TGTGCCAGCAGCTTCGGGAGAAACCAAGAGACCCAGTACTTC. Amino acid sequence: CASSFGRNQETQYF.

The gene calls are TRBV5-8 and TRBJ1-1; no clear D. The CDR3 is 13 amino acids. Germline values: CDR1 SGHTS, CDR2 YDEGEE. The germline V and J ends were trimmed by 0 bases and 1 base, with 4 bases remaining between them. The CDR3 nucleotides are TGTGCCAGCAGCTTGGGGGGGAACACTGAAGCTTTCTTT. It encodes CASSLGGNTEAFF.

The chain carries TRBV7-2 and TRBJ2-7; TRBD2 agrees at 11 bases. The CDR3 is made up of 13 amino acids. V shed 5 bases, J shed 7 bases, and the junction held 4 bases outside the gene matches. Per germline, CDR1 SGHTA and CDR2 FQGNSA. CDR3 DNA sequence: TGTGCCAGCAGCCACGGGACTAGCGGTGAGCAGTACTTC. As protein: CASSHGTSGEQYF.

The genes are TRBV6-6 and TRBJ2-7, with TRBD1 matching 7 bases. This CDR3 is built from 14 residues. V shed 4 bases, J shed 1 base, and the junction held 4 bases outside the gene matches. From germline, CDR1 is MNHNY and CDR2 SVGAGI (reference sequence). CDR3 coding DNA: TGTGCCAGCAGTTCGACAGGGAGTTCCTACGAGCAGTACTTC. Amino acid sequence: CASSSTGSSYEQYF.

The V and J genes are TRBV28 and TRBJ2-3; maybe TRBD1 (6 bases). The V end lost 0 bases, the J end lost 1 base, and 14 bases lay between the germline ends. There are 17 residues in the CDR3. Per germline, CDR1 MDHEN and CDR2 SYDVKM. CDR3: CASSLWGGGLGTDTQYF. CDR3 DNA: TGTGCCAGCAGTTTATGGGGTGGGGGCTTAGGCACAGATACGCAGTATTTT.

The gene calls are TRBV7-2 and TRBJ2-5; D is unresolved. The V and J ends lost 6 bases and 5 bases respectively, with 13 bases between them. Germline CDR1 reads SGHTA; CDR2 reads FQGNSA. CDR3 length: 13 residues. The chain's CDR3 is CASSNQFGETQYF. The CDR3 DNA is TGTGCCAGCAGTAACCAATTCGGGGAGACCCAGTACTTC.

The rearrangement links TRBV5-1 to TRBJ2-1; 15 positions match TRBD2. The CDR3 spans 17 residues. Germline V gene data show CDR1 as SGHRS and CDR2 as YFSETQ. V shed 4 bases, J shed 6 bases, and the junction held 8 bases outside the gene matches. CDR3 sequence reads: CASSAGLAGGPGNEQFF. In DNA, the CDR3 is TGCGCCAGCAGCGCCGGACTAGCGGGAGGGCCTGGCAATGAGCAGTTCTTC.

The chain combines TRBV28 with TRBJ1-4; TRBD1 might be the D (5 bases). Germline V CDR1 and CDR2: MDHEN, SYDVKM. This CDR3 spans 15 amino acids. Trimming removed 6 bases from V and 6 bases from J, with 17 bases in between. The CDR3 nucleotides are TGTGCCAGCAGCCCACCCGGGACGGTTGATGAAAAACTGTTTTTT. As protein: CASSPPGTVDEKLFF. Supplemented by reference TRBV28 and TRBJ1-4, the full variable domain reads DVKVTQSSRYLVKRTGEKVFLECVQDMDHENMFWYRQDPGLGLRLIYFSYDVKMKEKGDIPEGYSVSREKKERFSLILESASTNQTSMYLCASSPPGTVDEKLFFGSGTQLSVL.

This rearrangement joins TRBV6-5 to TRBJ1-4; TRBD1 matches 9 bases. Trimming removed 6 bases from V and 10 bases from J; junction bases left unmatched: 9. Germline CDR1 reads MNHEY; CDR2 reads SVGAGI. This CDR3 contains 14 residues. The CDR3 spells CASSDRDREAKLFF. The CDR3 nucleotides read TGTGCCAGCAGCGACAGGGACAGGGAGGCAAAACTGTTTTTT.

The J gene is TRBJ1-2, the V gene TRBV18; 8 bases are shared with TRBD1. This CDR3 is built from 15 residues. Germline CDR1 reads KGHSH; CDR2 reads LQKENI. V dropped 0 bases and J dropped 7; count of bases not matched to a gene: 7. The CDR3 DNA is TGTGCCAGCTCACCACCGGGACAGGCCGAGGGTGGCTACACCTTC. Translation gives CASSPPGQAEGGYTF.

The chain has TRBV5-1 and TRBJ2-5; unclear D gene. Germline CDR1 and CDR2: SGHRS and YFSETQ. There are 15 residues in the CDR3. Trimming took off 0 bases at V and 1 base at J, with 10 bases between the two ends. CDR3 sequence (DNA): TGCGCCAGCAGCTTGGAAGGGCATCCCCAAGAGACCCAGTACTTC. Its translation: CASSLEGHPQETQYF.

CDR3 protein: CSVEGLAGGPSSYEQYF. CDR3 DNA: TGCAGCGTTGAAGGATTAGCGGGAGGCCCGAGCTCCTACGAGCAGTACTTC. The chain combines TRBV29-1 with TRBJ2-7, with 10 bases that match TRBD2. The J segment lost 0 bases and the V segment lost 1 base, leaving 9 bases of the junction unmatched. The CDR3 contains 17 residues. Per the germline V gene, CDR1 is SQVTM and CDR2 is ANQGSEA.

The V gene is TRBV5-1, the J gene TRBJ2-2; D perhaps matches TRBD2 (6 bases). V lost 0 bases and J lost 4, with 10 bases in between. Germline CDR1 reads SGHRS; CDR2 reads YFSETQ. The CDR3 is 15 amino acids. CDR3 residues: CASSLAVGSTGELFF. The CDR3 DNA is TGCGCCAGCAGCTTGGCGGTCGGGAGCACCGGGGAGCTGTTTTTT.

The chain combines TRBV11-1 with TRBJ2-1; no firm D call. The CDR3 spans 11 residues. Germline loops: CDR1 SGHAT, CDR2 FQDESV (reference sequence). Trimming took 3 bases from V and 7 from J, leaving 4 bases between them. CDR3 protein: CASSFGNEQFF. As DNA, the CDR3 is TGTGCCAGCAGCTTTGGGAATGAGCAGTTCTTC. The full variable domain, its missing parts supplied by reference TRBV11-1 and TRBJ2-1, is EAEVAQSPRYKITEKSQAVAFWCDPISGHATLYWYRQILGQGPELLVQFQDESVVDDSQLPKDRFSAERLKGVDSTLKIQPAELGDSAMYLCASSFGNEQFFGPGTRLTVL.

V is TRBV28 and J is TRBJ2-1; the D gene is possibly TRBD2 (5 bases). CDR3 length equals 17 residues. From germline, CDR1 is MDHEN and CDR2 SYDVKM. Trimming shortened V by 2 bases and J by 4 bases, and 18 bases separated the two germline ends. CDR3 residues: CASSLKFLSGQYNEQFF. The DNA of the CDR3 is TGTGCCAGCAGTTTAAAATTTTTAAGCGGTCAGTACAATGAGCAGTTCTTC.